The next 20 T cell receptor beta chains were all read from a single sample in a study of blood T cell repertoires in COVID-19 (TCRdb year 2020). The method was the immunoSEQ multiplex PCR assay. This is the immuneACCESS table as TCRdb keeps it, with only in-frame sequences that have V and J called. A part of the clones is gone; compared with another copy, unresolved V genes explain less than half, and the rest is unexplained. For this sample there are around 250,000 clones; 91% appear just once. The top ten hold 2.8% of the sample. Sequencing input: PBMCs or T cells enriched from blood (not recorded which). The receptors derive from a man aged 35 to 55 who had been exposed to COVID-19.

The chain is built from TRBV6-5 and TRBJ2-1, with 11 bases identical to TRBD2. Trimming cost V 2 bases and J 4 bases; bases outside gene matches: 4. Germline CDR1 is MNHEY and CDR2 is SVGAGI. The CDR3 sequence is 16 residues long. This CDR3 is CASSYQGTSGYNEQFF. Written as DNA, the CDR3 is TGTGCCAGCAGTTACCAAGGGACTAGCGGATACAATGAGCAGTTCTTC.

The gene calls are TRBV11-3 and TRBJ2-6; D is possibly TRBD1 (8 bases). V was trimmed by 0 bases and J by 0 bases, leaving 18 bases between them. The CDR3 contains 20 residues. Germline CDR1 is SGHNT and CDR2 is YENEEA. Written as DNA, the CDR3 is TGTGCCAGCAGCTTAGAGGGTTTGACAGGGGACTACTCTGGGGCCAACGTCCTGACTTTC. The encoded protein is CASSLEGLTGDYSGANVLTF.

The chain joins TRBV28 to TRBJ1-1; a possible D gene is TRBD1 (6 bases). Germline V gives CDR1 MDHEN, CDR2 SYDVKM. The CDR3 totals 14 residues. The V end was cut by 5 bases, the J end by 1 base, with 11 bases between. The CDR3, as DNA: TGTGCCAGCAGTGGGGGCCGGAGGAACACTGAAGCTTTCTTT. Protein sequence: CASSGGRRNTEAFF.

The V call is TRBV10-2, the J call TRBJ2-7, with a possible D match to TRBD2 (5 bases). Germline V gives CDR1 WSHSY, CDR2 SAAADI. The CDR3 contains 17 residues. Deletions cut 3 bases from V and 2 bases from J, with 20 bases between. The CDR3 DNA sequence: TGCGCCAGCAGTGAAGTCGCGGGTTCCCCCCTTACCTACGAGCAGTACTTC. Its protein is CASSEVAGSPLTYEQYF.

This clone was detected only once. The V gene is TRBV18, the J gene TRBJ2-1; TRBD2 matches at 10 bases. This CDR3 spans 14 amino acids. Germline CDR1 KGHSH, CDR2 LQKENI. J lost 8 bases, V lost 2 bases, and 3 bases had no gene match. CDR3 nucleotide sequence: TGTGCCAGCTCACCAAGACTAGCGGGCGATGAGCAGTTCTTC. This codes for CASSPRLAGDEQFF.

This clone was seen just once. V usage is TRBV2 and J usage is TRBJ2-3, with a tentative D call TRBD1 (5 bases). The germline CDR1 and CDR2 sequences are SNHLY and FYNNEI. The length of the CDR3 is 14 residues. V was clipped by 3 bases and J by 6 bases, with 13 bases between them. CDR3 in DNA: TGTGCCAGCAGTGATTTGTCAGGGTCGGATACGCAGTATTTT. Encoded protein: CASSDLSGSDTQYF.

V gene TRBV27 combines with J gene TRBJ2-7, with TRBD2 as a possible D gene (6 bases). This CDR3 region has 16 residues. V was trimmed by 5 bases and J by 4 bases, leaving 21 bases between them. CDR1 is MNHEY and CDR2 is SMNVEV in the germline V gene (reference sequence). For the CDR3, the DNA is TGTGCCAGCAGTAACCCACGGGGTCTAGCGCGATACGAGCAGTACTTC. Translation: CASSNPRGLARYEQYF.

The chain joins TRBV5-6 to TRBJ2-4; 7 bases are shared with TRBD1. The CDR3 runs to 15 residues. In germline, CDR1 is SGHDT, CDR2 YYEEEE. V lost 4 bases and J lost 15; bases outside the gene matches: 19. The CDR3 region has the DNA TGTGCCAGCAGCCTCGGCGACAGGGTAATGAGTGGAGGGTACTTC. It yields the protein CASSLGDRVMSGGYF.

The gene calls are TRBV28 and TRBJ1-6; D possibly corresponds to TRBD1 (5 bases). The germline CDR1 and CDR2 sequences are MDHEN and SYDVKM. Trimming stripped 7 bases from V and 9 bases from J, with 25 bases between. The CDR3 extends over 17 amino acids. CDR3 loop: CASNPAGRGTLVSPLHF. DNA of the CDR3: TGTGCCAGCAATCCCGCCGGGAGGGGAACTTTGGTTTCACCCCTCCACTTT.

V is TRBV5-1 and J is TRBJ1-2; 7 nucleotides align to TRBD1. Germline-derived CDR1 and CDR2 are SGHRS and YFSETQ. V gave up 5 bases and J gave up 4 bases; unmatched junction bases: 17. This CDR3 comprises 17 residues. The CDR3, as DNA: TGCGCCAGCAGACCTAATCAACCGGGACAGAATCTCTATGGCTACACCTTC. This translates into CASRPNQPGQNLYGYTF.

V is TRBV28 and J is TRBJ2-2, with a tentative D call TRBD1 (5 bases). Looked up from germline, CDR1 is MDHEN and CDR2 is SYDVKM. The CDR3 runs 13 residues. Trimming removed 11 bases from V and 2 bases from J, with 12 bases in between. As DNA, the CDR3 is TGTGCCTCCACAGGCCTAAACACCGGGGAGCTGTTTTTT. It encodes CASTGLNTGELFF.

CDR3 DNA sequence: TGTGCCAGCAGCATACCGGGACTCCCAGGGAATGAGCAGTTCTTC. Protein: CASSIPGLPGNEQFF. The rearrangement joins TRBV7-9 to TRBJ2-1, with D maybe TRBD2 (6 bases). Trimming left V 5 bases short and J 7 bases short, with 18 bases between. The CDR3 sequence is 15 residues long. CDR1 and CDR2 (germline): SEHNR, FQNEAQ (reference sequence).

The chain uses TRBV12-3 or TRBV12-4 and TRBJ2-1, with D unclear. This CDR3 region has 13 residues. V dropped 3 bases and J dropped 5 bases, with 8 bases sitting between them. As DNA, the CDR3 is TGTGCCAGCAGTTTCGGTCGGGACAATGAGCAGTTCTTC. It translates to CASSFGRDNEQFF.

The chain has TRBV13 and TRBJ2-2; 7 nucleotides align to TRBD1. This CDR3 comprises 15 residues. Germline CDR1 is PRHDT and CDR2 is FYEKMQ (reference sequence). Trimming at V came to 5 bases and at J to 0 bases, leaving 3 bases not matched to a gene. CDR3 sequence reads: CASSHGTANTGELFF. The DNA for the CDR3 is TGTGCCAGCAGCCACGGGACAGCGAACACCGGGGAGCTGTTTTTT.

This chain links TRBV15 with TRBJ1-5; 7 nucleotides agree with TRBD1. The CDR3 is 15 amino acids. V shed 1 base and J 6 bases; nucleotides not matched to a gene: 6. Germline V gene sequence: CDR1 LNHNV, CDR2 YYDKDF (reference sequence). The CDR3 DNA is TGTGCCACCAGCAGAGGACAGGGTGGTTTTCAGCCCCAGCATTTT. Encoded protein: CATSRGQGGFQPQHF.

The CDR3 DNA sequence: TGTGCCAGCAGCTTTTCAACAGGGGTCCTAGGGAATGAGCAGTTCTTC. Its translation: CASSFSTGVLGNEQFF. The chain employs TRBV11-2 and TRBJ2-1, with 7 bases identical to TRBD1. This CDR3 spans 16 amino acids. V lost 3 bases, J lost 7 bases, and 12 bases stayed unmatched. From germline, CDR1 is SGHAT and CDR2 FQNNGV.

This chain joins TRBV25-1 and TRBJ2-3, with D maybe TRBD2 (5 bases). Germline CDR1 is MGHDK and CDR2 is SYGVNS. The CDR3 spans 18 residues. V shed 6 bases and J shed 0 bases, with 22 bases lying between them. The CDR3 nucleotides read TGTGCCAGCAGAGCCCGCGTAAGCGGAAGTACTAGCACAGATACGCAGTATTTT. Translated, it gives CASRARVSGSTSTDTQYF.

This clone appeared a single time. The chain employs TRBV7-9 and TRBJ1-1, with TRBD1 identical over 7 bases. The CDR3 consists of 12 residues. Unmatched junction bases numbered 2, after V lost 5 bases and J lost 5 bases. Germline V CDR1 and CDR2: SEHNR, FQNEAQ (reference sequence). The CDR3 DNA is TGTGCCAGCAGCCTGACAGGGACTGAAGCTTTCTTT. Its protein product is CASSLTGTEAFF.

Remarks on this clone: Different DNA sequences within this sample yield the same CDR3. This rearrangement joins TRBV9 to TRBJ2-7, with 7 nucleotides matching TRBD2. This CDR3 is 15 amino acids long. Germline CDR1 and CDR2: SGDLS and YYNGEE. J lost 0 bases, V lost 3 bases, and 6 bases had no gene match. The CDR3 is CASSAGLAVSYEQYF. The CDR3 nucleotides read TGTGCCAGCAGCGCGGGGCTAGCGGTCTCCTACGAGCAGTACTTC.

The V and J genes are TRBV7-9 and TRBJ1-2, with 7 bases aligning to TRBD1. The CDR3 length is 14 residues. Germline loops: CDR1 SEHNR, CDR2 FQNEAQ (reference sequence). The J segment lost 8 bases and the V segment lost 1 base, leaving 7 bases of the junction unmatched. The CDR3 DNA reads TGTGCCAGCAGCTTAGGGACAGGCGATCGGGGCTACACCTTC. This translates into CASSLGTGDRGYTF.